Presented here are 8 T cell receptor beta chains from one specimen sequenced in a study of breast tumors, draining lymph nodes, adjacent tissues (dated by TCRdb to the mid-2010s). Lymph node samples came from the axillary draining lymph nodes of breast cancer patients. Library generation was performed with multiplex PCR. These reads were obtained on an Illumina HiSeq 2000. The raw public reads went through TCRdb reprocessing: fastp at Q25, MiXCR clone calling, in-frame beta chains kept. For every CDR3 protein sequence, its rows merge into one entry that carries the most common genes and DNA. This sample holds 290,000 or so distinct CDR3 sequences; over 25% were observed only once. Of the sample, about 1% is held by the ten largest clones. The sequenced sample consisted of axillary lymph node tissue. Source of these receptors: a female donor with breast cancer. Some clones in this sample may be carry-over from other donors' samples.

This clonotype was recorded at least ten times. The chain links TRBV2 to TRBJ1-5; D is ambiguous. The germline gives CDR1 SNHLY, CDR2 FYNNEI. Trimming shortened V by 4 bases and J by 1 base, and 11 bases separated the two germline ends. This CDR3 comprises 15 residues. The CDR3 loop reads CASSGVRRSNQPQHF. CDR3 DNA sequence: TGTGCCAGCAGTGGAGTTCGTAGGAGCAATCAGCCCCAGCATTTT.

This clonotype was seen at least ten times. The chain couples TRBV12-3 or TRBV12-4 to TRBJ2-3, with 11 nucleotides matching TRBD2. Germline trimming cut 6 bases from V and 7 bases from J; bases unmatched to any gene: 6. This CDR3 comprises 14 residues. In nucleotides, the CDR3 is TGTGCCAGCAGCGACGGGACTAGCGGCTATACGCAGTATTTT. Its protein is CASSDGTSGYTQYF.

This clonotype occurred many times. The rearrangement links TRBV9 to TRBJ2-3; no firm D call. This CDR3 is 13 amino acids long. The V end was cut by 3 bases, the J end by 3 bases, with 8 bases between. Germline V gives CDR1 SGDLS, CDR2 YYNGEE. The CDR3 region has the DNA TGTGCCAGCAGCGAGGGCAATACAGATACGCAGTATTTT. Translation gives CASSEGNTDTQYF.

The chain joins TRBV2 to TRBJ2-7; the D gene is possibly TRBD1 (5 bases). Germline V gene data show CDR1 as SNHLY and CDR2 as FYNNEI. The CDR3 totals 15 residues. The V and J ends lost 3 bases and 3 bases respectively, with 15 bases between them. The CDR3: CASSEARAPYYEQYF. The CDR3 nucleotides read TGTGCCAGCAGTGAGGCCAGGGCCCCATACTACGAGCAGTACTTC. Variable domain in full (rest from reference TRBV2 and TRBJ2-7): EPEVTQTPSHQVTQMGQEVILRCVPISNHLYFYWYRQILGQKVEFLVSFYNNEISEKSEIFDDQFSVERPDGSNFTLKIRSTKLEDSAMYFCASSEARAPYYEQYFGPGTRLTVT.

The chain links TRBV28 to TRBJ2-2, with a tentative D call TRBD1 (7 bases). The CDR3 sequence is 14 residues long. Per the germline V gene, CDR1 is MDHEN and CDR2 is SYDVKM. Between the trimmed V and J ends, which lost 11 bases and 6 bases, there was a span of 19 bases. DNA of the CDR3: TGTGCCGCCCGACAGGGAGGATTTGCCGGGGAGCTGTTTTTT. Its protein is CAARQGGFAGELFF.

In its sample, this clonotype was seen many times. The chain combines TRBV3-1 with TRBJ2-1, with 12 bases aligning to TRBD2. The V gene end was trimmed by 2 bases and the J gene end by 12 bases; junction bases not matched to a gene: 2. Germline CDR1 is LGHDT and CDR2 is YNNKEL (reference sequence). This CDR3 has 13 residues. The CDR3 here is CASSQWGLAGQFF. Written as DNA, the CDR3 is TGTGCCAGCAGCCAATGGGGACTAGCGGGGCAGTTCTTC.

This sequence joins TRBV18 and TRBJ1-5; D perhaps matches TRBD1 (5 bases). With 4 bases removed from V and 2 bases from J, the gap between germline ends came to 12 bases. This CDR3 has 15 amino acids. Germline assignment: CDR1 KGHSH and CDR2 LQKENI. CDR3 protein: CASSRGLGGNQPQHF. The CDR3, as DNA: TGTGCCAGCTCACGGGGACTGGGTGGCAATCAGCCCCAGCATTTT. Looking up the rest from reference TRBV18 and TRBJ1-5 gives the full variable domain: NAGVMQNPRHLVRRRGQEARLRCSPMKGHSHVYWYRQLPEEGLKFMVYLQKENIIDESGMPKERFSAEFPKEGPSILRIQQVVRGDSAAYFCASSRGLGGNQPQHFGDGTRLSIL.

This clonotype has ten or more counts. This chain connects TRBV12-3 or TRBV12-4 to TRBJ2-2; the D gene could be TRBD1 or TRBD2 (5 bases each). The CDR3 totals 15 residues. Between the trimmed V and J ends, which lost 7 bases and 0 bases, there was a span of 12 bases. CDR3 region: CASTGTRANTGELFF. Here the CDR3 DNA reads TGTGCCAGCACCGGGACCCGGGCGAACACCGGGGAGCTGTTTTTT.